The T cell receptor (beta chain) under discussion was sequenced for a study of blood T cell repertoires in COVID-19 (TCRdb year 2020). In the study overall: The collaborator samples originated in the United States, Italy and Spain and spanned the acute and convalescent phases of COVID-19. The repertoires were made available in a free public database intended to serve as a resource for research on the immune response to SARS-CoV-2. Subjects who had been exposed to COVID-19, were actively infected with it, or had recovered from it provided the deeply sampled blood TCRbeta repertoires that made up the dataset. HLA class I and class II types, where available, came from metadata supplied by the sample provider rather than from assay-based typing. The sample metadata nearly always contained a de-identified subject ID, COVID-19 status, age in years and sex. The samples were drawn from the first 160 participants of the ongoing ImmuneRACE study and from 950 to 1,500 subjects provided by 6 global collaborators. The material from the prospective study consisted of cDNA or gDNA derived from T cells, B-cell-depleted T cells, or PBMCs. Study-wide conclusions, independent of this receptor: How much clinical and demographic metadata was included differed by source and by participant, and the metadata was provided uncurated.

TCRbeta CDR3 regions were amplified from genomic DNA by means of the immunoSEQ Assay, a bias-controlled multiplex PCR. The published analysis was carried out like this. Nucleated cell counts per sample were estimated from amplification of reference gene primers within the assay. To quantify the absolute abundance of each unique TCRbeta CDR3 rearrangement, sequence reads were collapsed and filtered. Productive Simpson clonality was computed per sample as the square root of Simpson's diversity index over productive rearrangements. TCRdb took over this immuneACCESS table, retaining in-frame rearrangements with V and J assigned. Such tables are incomplete; in checked studies, under half of the missing clones stem from an unresolved V gene, and the remainder is unexplained. The DNA gave D and trimming, while V, J and clone size come from that table. This sample lists around 270,000 clones; about 87% were detected once. The ten largest clonotypes hold over 4% of the sample.

Samples from volunteer blood donors who had recovered from COVID-19 were contributed by a second Seattle source. Whole blood was collected in K2EDTA tubes by collaborating institutions according to the institutions' own protocols. Collaborator samples were shipped for TCRbeta analysis as frozen whole blood, isolated PBMCs, or DNA extracted from either sample type. As concerns this clone: Its antigen is currently not known. No base-level quality is on record; no much larger clone is a single base apart.

Specimen: peripheral blood. The receptor's source is a man in his fifties or sixties who had recovered from COVID-19.

The sequence in DNA is TGTGCCTGGAGTGCTCCATACTTCCACAGGGGAAGGAACTATGGCTACACCTTC. Translated, it gives CAWSAPYFHRGRNYGYTF. The chain is assembled from TRBV30 and TRBJ1-2, with 7 bases in between that match TRBD1. CDR1 and CDR2, per the germline V gene (reference sequence), are GTSNPN and SVGIG. From the cysteine through the phenylalanine, the CDR3 covers 18 amino acids. Of the read, only the CDR3 DNA is kept; its 54 bases are in frame from base 1. Here V drops 1 base and J drops 2 bases, and the junction holds 16 bases not matched to any gene.